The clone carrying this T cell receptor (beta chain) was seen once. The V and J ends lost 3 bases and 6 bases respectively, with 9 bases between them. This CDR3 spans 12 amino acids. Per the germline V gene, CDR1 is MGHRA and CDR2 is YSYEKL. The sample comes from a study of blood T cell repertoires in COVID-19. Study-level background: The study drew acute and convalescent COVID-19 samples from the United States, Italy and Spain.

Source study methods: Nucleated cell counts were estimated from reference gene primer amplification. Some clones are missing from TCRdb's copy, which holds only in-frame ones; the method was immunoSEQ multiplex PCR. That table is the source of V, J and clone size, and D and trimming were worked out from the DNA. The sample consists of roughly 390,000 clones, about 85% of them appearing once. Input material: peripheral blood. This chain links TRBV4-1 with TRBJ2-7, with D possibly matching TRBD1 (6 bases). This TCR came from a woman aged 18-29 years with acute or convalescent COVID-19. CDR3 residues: CASSHTGSEQYF. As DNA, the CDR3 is TGCGCCAGCAGCCACACAGGGAGCGAGCAGTACTTC.